Listed below are T cell receptor beta chains from one sample, sequenced in a study of breast tumors, draining lymph nodes, adjacent tissues. TCRdb reprocessed the multiplex PCR reads with MiXCR, giving one entry per CDR3 protein. The sample shows about 200,000 distinct CDR3 sequences, less than 40% of them seen only once. The sample comprised axillary lymph node tissue. The receptor set was obtained from a female donor with breast cancer. Some clones in this sample may be carry-over from other donors' samples. CDR3s include the opening cysteine and the closing phenylalanine or tryptophan. Each record gives: CDR3 protein, CDR3 DNA, D gene, J gene, clone size, V gene. A D gene is named only where the DNA matches it firmly. The size entry is marked missing in some rows and otherwise reads once, few, many or a size class.

CDR3 protein: CAISYGRNSPLHF
CDR3 DNA: TGTGCCATCAGTTACGGCCGTAATTCACCCCTCCACTTT
D gene: NA
J gene: TRBJ1-6
clone size: NA
V gene: TRBV10-3

CDR3 protein: CASSAGTQKDYGYTF
CDR3 DNA: TGCGCCAGCAGCGCCGGGACACAAAAGGACTATGGCTACACCTTC
D gene: NA
J gene: TRBJ1-2
clone size: many
V gene: TRBV5-1

CDR3 protein: CASSLFQGEKLFF
CDR3 DNA: TGTGCCAGCAGCTTATTCCAGGGTGAAAAACTGTTTTTT
D gene: NA
J gene: TRBJ1-4
clone size: many
V gene: TRBV11-2

CDR3 protein: CASSESGGGRNEQFF
CDR3 DNA: TGCGCCAGCAGTGAGTCGGGAGGGGGGCGAAATGAGCAGTTCTTC
D gene: NA
J gene: TRBJ2-1
clone size: many
V gene: TRBV10-1

CDR3 protein: CSARDSLSGEGGNGYTIYF
CDR3 DNA: TGCAGTGCTAGAGACTCCCTTTCTGGGGAAGGAGGAAATGGCTACACCATATATTTT
D gene: NA
J gene: TRBJ1-3
clone size: NA
V gene: TRBV20-1

CDR3 protein: CASSLSVRGSPLHF
CDR3 DNA: TGTGCCAGCAGCTTAAGTGTCAGGGGTTCACCCCTCCACTTT
D gene: NA
J gene: TRBJ1-6
clone size: many
V gene: TRBV5-8

CDR3 protein: CASSLEAGDNSPPHF
CDR3 DNA: TGTGCCAGCAGCTTAGAGGCAGGGGATAATTCACCCCCCCACTTC
D gene: NA
J gene: TRBJ1-6
clone size: once
V gene: TRBV7-9

CDR3 protein: CASSLGISYNSPLHF
CDR3 DNA: TGTGCCAGCAGCTTAGGGATATCCTATAATTCACCCCTCCACTTT
D gene: NA
J gene: TRBJ1-6
clone size: many
V gene: TRBV7-8

CDR3 protein: CASSTGVIFGGYNEQFF
CDR3 DNA: TGCGCCAGCTCGACAGGGGTCATATTTGGGGGCTACAATGAGCAGTTCTTC
D gene: TRBD1
J gene: TRBJ2-1
clone size: many
V gene: TRBV5-1

CDR3 protein: CATSGLLGNTGELFF
CDR3 DNA: TGTGCCACCAGTGGGCTCCTGGGGAACACCGGGGAGCTGTTTTTT
D gene: NA
J gene: TRBJ2-2
clone size: once
V gene: TRBV24-1

CDR3 protein: CASRLLPGQGAGNTIYF
CDR3 DNA: TGTGCCAGTAGATTACTCCCGGGACAGGGGGCTGGAAACACCATATATTTT
D gene: TRBD1
J gene: TRBJ1-3
clone size: NA
V gene: TRBV19

CDR3 protein: CASRGQGALETQYF
CDR3 DNA: TGTGCCAGCAGGGGACAGGGGGCTTTAGAGACCCAGTACTTC
D gene: TRBD1
J gene: TRBJ2-5
clone size: many
V gene: TRBV25-1

CDR3 protein: CASRETSVGEQFF
CDR3 DNA: TGCGCCAGCAGGGAAACTAGCGTAGGTGAGCAGTTCTTC
D gene: TRBD2
J gene: TRBJ2-1
clone size: NA
V gene: TRBV10-1

CDR3 protein: CSASDFAGATYGYAF
CDR3 DNA: TGCAGTGCTAGCGATTTTGCGGGTGCAACCTATGGCTACGCCTTC
D gene: NA
J gene: TRBJ1-2
clone size: NA
V gene: TRBV20-1

CDR3 protein: CTSSLIVGGYGYTF
CDR3 DNA: TGTACCAGCTCCCTCATTGTGGGGGGCTATGGCTACACCTTC
D gene: NA
J gene: TRBJ1-2
clone size: NA
V gene: TRBV18

CDR3 protein: CATSLAGGPEQFF
CDR3 DNA: TGTGCCACCAGTTTAGCGGGGGGGCCTGAGCAGTTCTTC
D gene: TRBD2
J gene: TRBJ2-1
clone size: many
V gene: TRBV24-1

CDR3 protein: CSASTSGPTYEQYF
CDR3 DNA: TGCAGTGCTAGCACTAGCGGGCCTACCTACGAGCAGTACTTC
D gene: TRBD2
J gene: TRBJ2-7
clone size: many
V gene: TRBV20-1

CDR3 protein: CASSVRQGAYGYTF
CDR3 DNA: TGTGCCAGCAGCGTGCGACAGGGGGCTTATGGCTACACCTTC
D gene: TRBD1
J gene: TRBJ1-2
clone size: NA
V gene: TRBV13

CDR3 protein: CASSVPSTDTQYF
CDR3 DNA: TGTGCCAGCAGCGTCCCTAGCACAGATACGCAGTATTTT
D gene: NA
J gene: TRBJ2-3
clone size: medium-sized
V gene: TRBV7-6

CDR3 protein: CAWSGGLQETQYF
CDR3 DNA: TGTGCCTGGAGTGGGGGGCTCCAAGAGACCCAGTACTTC
D gene: NA
J gene: TRBJ2-5
clone size: few
V gene: TRBV30

CDR3 protein: CASSEDGWSEAFF
CDR3 DNA: TGTGCCAGCAGTGAAGATGGGTGGTCTGAAGCTTTCTTT
D gene: NA
J gene: TRBJ1-1
clone size: NA
V gene: TRBV25-1

CDR3 protein: CASKFGSTDTQYF
CDR3 DNA: TGTGCCAGCAAGTTTGGCAGCACAGATACGCAGTATTTT
D gene: NA
J gene: TRBJ2-3
clone size: NA
V gene: TRBV5-4

CDR3 protein: CATATQYF
CDR3 DNA: TGTGCCACGGCCACCCAGTACTTC
D gene: NA
J gene: TRBJ2-5
clone size: many
V gene: TRBV7-2

CDR3 protein: CASSLLLAGGDTQYF
CDR3 DNA: TGTGCCAGCAGCTTGTTACTAGCGGGGGGAGATACGCAGTATTTT
D gene: TRBD2
J gene: TRBJ2-3
clone size: many
V gene: TRBV5-6

CDR3 protein: CASSLRSSGANVLTF
CDR3 DNA: TGTGCCAGCAGCTTAAGGTCCTCTGGGGCCAACGTCCTGACTTTC
D gene: NA
J gene: TRBJ2-6
clone size: many
V gene: TRBV7-2

CDR3 protein: CASSAPGVVYNEQFF
CDR3 DNA: TGTGCCAGCAGTGCCCCAGGGGTGGTATACAATGAGCAGTTCTTC
D gene: NA
J gene: TRBJ2-1
clone size: NA
V gene: TRBV25-1

CDR3 protein: CASSRASGRAQETQYF
CDR3 DNA: TGTGCCAGCAGCCGTGCCAGCGGCCGGGCTCAAGAGACCCAGTACTTC
D gene: NA
J gene: TRBJ2-5
clone size: many
V gene: TRBV7-8

CDR3 protein: CASSSGTVTIGAFF
CDR3 DNA: TGTGCCAGCAGCTCGGGGACGGTCACAATAGGGGCTTTCTTT
D gene: NA
J gene: TRBJ1-1
clone size: few
V gene: TRBV7-9

CDR3 protein: CASRMARGRRNQPQHF
CDR3 DNA: TGTGCCAGCCGAATGGCCAGGGGAAGGAGGAATCAGCCCCAGCATTTT
D gene: NA
J gene: TRBJ1-5
clone size: NA
V gene: TRBV28

CDR3 protein: CASSKGWGFNEQFF
CDR3 DNA: TGTGCCAGTAGTAAGGGTTGGGGTTTCAATGAGCAGTTCTTC
D gene: NA
J gene: TRBJ2-1
clone size: many
V gene: TRBV19

CDR3 protein: CASSAGSGGAGSYNEQFF
CDR3 DNA: TGTGCCAGCAGTGCAGGGAGCGGGGGGGCTGGATCCTACAATGAGCAGTTCTTC
D gene: TRBD2
J gene: TRBJ2-1
clone size: NA
V gene: TRBV7-9

CDR3 protein: CASSYMAVSNQPQHF
CDR3 DNA: TGTGCCAGCAGTTACATGGCAGTTAGCAATCAGCCCCAGCATTTT
D gene: NA
J gene: TRBJ1-5
clone size: NA
V gene: TRBV6-2/TRBV6-3

CDR3 protein: CASSDVDGRAKNIQYF
CDR3 DNA: TGTGCCAGCAGTGATGTCGACGGGAGAGCCAAAAACATTCAGTACTTC
D gene: NA
J gene: TRBJ2-4
clone size: NA
V gene: TRBV6-1

CDR3 protein: CASSWTSGTYNEQYF
CDR3 DNA: TGTGCTAGCAGCTGGACTAGCGGTACTTACAATGAGCAGTATTTT
D gene: TRBD2
J gene: TRBJ2-3
clone size: NA
V gene: TRBV7-7

CDR3 protein: CASTSDRRSATNYGYTF
CDR3 DNA: TGTGCCAGTACCTCGGACAGGAGAAGCGCCACTAACTATGGCTACACCTTC
D gene: TRBD1
J gene: TRBJ1-2
clone size: NA
V gene: TRBV19

CDR3 protein: CASNRNGRQYNSPLHF
CDR3 DNA: TGTGCCAGCAATAGGAACGGGCGACAATATAATTCACCCCTCCACTTT
D gene: NA
J gene: TRBJ1-6
clone size: few
V gene: TRBV27

CDR3 protein: CASSERRDSQFF
CDR3 DNA: TGTGCCAGCAGTGAAAGGCGCGATAGCCAGTTCTTC
D gene: NA
J gene: TRBJ2-1
clone size: NA
V gene: TRBV6-1

CDR3 protein: CASSLAGPAGTQYF
CDR3 DNA: TGTGCCAGCAGCCTAGCGGGACCGGCGGGGACCCAGTACTTC
D gene: TRBD2
J gene: TRBJ2-5
clone size: NA
V gene: TRBV11-2

CDR3 protein: CASSVKVNTEAFF
CDR3 DNA: TGTGCCAGCAGTGTTAAGGTGAACACTGAAGCTTTCTTT
D gene: NA
J gene: TRBJ1-1
clone size: NA
V gene: TRBV2

CDR3 protein: CASSLARKRGSTDTQYF
CDR3 DNA: TGTGCCAGCAGCTTGGCCAGGAAGCGGGGGAGCACAGATACGCAGTATTTT
D gene: TRBD2
J gene: TRBJ2-3
clone size: many
V gene: TRBV5-6

CDR3 protein: CSARGPGGGVHNEQFF
CDR3 DNA: TGCAGTGCTAGAGGACCCGGCGGGGGGGTTCACAATGAGCAGTTCTTC
D gene: TRBD2
J gene: TRBJ2-1
clone size: many
V gene: TRBV20-1

CDR3 protein: CASSPPTGMGQETQYF
CDR3 DNA: TGTGCCAGCTCACCACCGACAGGAATGGGGCAAGAGACCCAGTACTTC
D gene: NA
J gene: TRBJ2-5
clone size: few
V gene: TRBV18

CDR3 protein: CASSGSRTASNEKLFF
CDR3 DNA: TGTGCCAGCAGCGGATCCCGGACAGCTTCTAATGAAAAACTGTTTTTT
D gene: NA
J gene: TRBJ1-4
clone size: once
V gene: TRBV7-9

CDR3 protein: CASSYSGTGRNSPLHF
CDR3 DNA: TGTGCCAGCAGTTACTCCGGGACAGGTCGAAATTCACCCCTCCACTTT
D gene: TRBD1
J gene: TRBJ1-6
clone size: many
V gene: TRBV6-5

CDR3 protein: CASSQAGLHRSTQYF
CDR3 DNA: TGTGCCAGCAGCCAAGCGGGTTTACATCGGTCTACGCAGTATTTT
D gene: NA
J gene: TRBJ2-3
clone size: many
V gene: TRBV3-1

CDR3 protein: CASSPQGGNGANVLTF
CDR3 DNA: TGTGCCAGCAGCCCCCAGGGAGGGAACGGGGCCAACGTCCTGACTTTC
D gene: TRBD2
J gene: TRBJ2-6
clone size: many
V gene: TRBV7-2

CDR3 protein: CSARDGRSGGYTF
CDR3 DNA: TGCAGTGCTAGAGACGGACGCTCCGGAGGCTACACCTTC
D gene: NA
J gene: TRBJ1-2
clone size: NA
V gene: TRBV20-1

CDR3 protein: CASSRLAGLGTF
CDR3 DNA: TGCGCCAGCAGCCGTCTAGCGGGACTGGGCACCTTC
D gene: NA
J gene: TRBJ1-2
clone size: NA
V gene: TRBV5-1

CDR3 protein: CASSSLDSKQFF
CDR3 DNA: TGTGCCAGCAGCTCACTCGACAGTAAGCAGTTCTTC
D gene: NA
J gene: TRBJ2-1
clone size: NA
V gene: TRBV7-3

CDR3 protein: CASSSPGLAGQETQYF
CDR3 DNA: TGTGCCAGCAGCTCCCCGGGACTAGCGGGACAAGAGACCCAGTACTTC
D gene: TRBD2
J gene: TRBJ2-5
clone size: many
V gene: TRBV7-6

CDR3 protein: CSVEDLGPLIDTQYF
CDR3 DNA: TGCAGCGTTGAAGATCTAGGGCCTCTCATTGATACGCAGTATTTT
D gene: NA
J gene: TRBJ2-3
clone size: many
V gene: TRBV29-1

CDR3 protein: CASSLSREEKLFF
CDR3 DNA: TGTGCCAGCAGCCTCTCCCGCGAAGAAAAACTGTTTTTT
D gene: NA
J gene: TRBJ1-4
clone size: NA
V gene: TRBV5-4

CDR3 protein: CASSYGTSGRGTRGTQYF
CDR3 DNA: TGTGCCAGCAGTTATGGGACTAGCGGGAGAGGGACTAGGGGGACCCAGTACTTC
D gene: TRBD2
J gene: TRBJ2-5
clone size: few
V gene: TRBV6-6